The rows below give T cell receptor beta chains drawn from one sample of a study of blood T cell repertoires in COVID-19. Generated by immunoSEQ multiplex PCR, the TCRdb table keeps only in-frame clones and is missing some. Among hundreds of thousands of clones, 86% were seen once, and the ten largest hold roughly 2%. The sample taken for sequencing was peripheral blood. These receptors all stem from a woman aged 45-60 years with acute or convalescent COVID-19. Both conserved end residues are trimmed from each CDR3.

J gene | V gene | CDR3 protein
TRBJ2-3 | TRBV18 | ASHQGGTDTQY
TRBJ2-1 | TRBV2 | ASLDRLVSDEQF
TRBJ2-1 | TRBV3-1/TRBV3-2 | ASSQTGTPYNEQF
TRBJ1-2 | TRBV7-2 | ASSPGQGYGYT
TRBJ2-6 | TRBV27 | ASSRFGEAGANVLT
TRBJ2-6 | TRBV9 | ASSAWAGQSGANVLT
TRBJ2-1 | TRBV10-2 | ASGGLRVNEQF
TRBJ2-5 | TRBV5-4 | ASSLAGGETQY
TRBJ2-1 | TRBV9 | ASSGPGTSSYNEQF
TRBJ2-6 | TRBV6-2/TRBV6-3 | ASSYGGSGANVLT
TRBJ1-3 | TRBV27 | ASSLIGGNTIY
TRBJ2-5 | TRBV18 | ASSVGLAGQETQY
TRBJ2-2 | TRBV30 | AWSVRQGVAGELF
TRBJ2-2 | TRBV6-5 | ATRQGGGELF
TRBJ2-7 | TRBV5-1 | ASSLTGLGYEQY
TRBJ2-7 | TRBV20-1 | SARLRREQY
TRBJ2-4 | TRBV7-2 | ASSPPTGPGNIQY
TRBJ2-7 | TRBV9 | ASSIPTGERREQY
TRBJ1-1 | TRBV6-2/TRBV6-3 | ASSYSGGGTEAF
TRBJ1-1 | TRBV7-2 | ASSTRQGAPGQAF
TRBJ2-3 | TRBV7-2 | ASSFLAGVGTDTQY
TRBJ2-7 | TRBV6-5 | ASRSRGDPTYEQY
TRBJ1-6 | TRBV10-3 | AISEDYSPLH
TRBJ1-1 | TRBV6-6 | ASRTGQGRGNTEAF
TRBJ1-5 | TRBV4-1 | ASSQVQGHQPQH
TRBJ2-1 | TRBV7-3 | ASSPRGLNEQF
TRBJ1-6 | TRBV28 | ASSLGAGYNSPLH
TRBJ2-7 | TRBV9 | ASSLGLAGAYEQY
TRBJ1-5 | TRBV6-9 | ASSYSAGPGQPQH
TRBJ2-1 | TRBV6-4 | ASSVGTRRDEQF
TRBJ2-1 | TRBV7-2 | ASSSGLGNEQF
TRBJ2-2 | TRBV29-1 | SVETGSRSGELF
TRBJ1-2 | TRBV11-2 | ASSAQQGTDGYT
TRBJ1-2 | TRBV3-1/TRBV3-2 | ASSHADRVGYGYT
TRBJ2-3 | TRBV19 | ASSPRTDTQY
TRBJ1-4 | TRBV15 | ATSTRTEANEKLF
TRBJ1-2 | TRBV3-1/TRBV3-2 | ASSQEGGRASNYGYT
TRBJ1-6 | TRBV11-2 | ASSSGQGSSPLH
TRBJ1-6 | TRBV6-5 | ASGTTDNSPLH
TRBJ2-5 | TRBV5-6 | ASSLLLAGDWYQETQY
TRBJ2-7 | TRBV6-5 | ASRKGLAGAHEQY
TRBJ1-1 | TRBV2 | ASRSTGIAEAF
TRBJ1-2 | TRBV5-4 | ASSLQGSYGYT
TRBJ1-4 | TRBV27 | ASRDRTGGWEKLF
TRBJ2-3 | TRBV9 | ASSVAGGRYDTDTQY
TRBJ1-1 | TRBV30 | AWRERGEAF
TRBJ2-2 | TRBV10-3 | AISEQLAGAVGGELF
TRBJ1-6 | TRBV7-9 | ASSLAAYNSPLH
TRBJ2-5 | TRBV19 | ASSVTGVAGETQY
TRBJ2-7 | TRBV18 | ASSPWGRLNEQY
TRBJ2-2 | TRBV7-9 | ASSLGTGEGAGTGELF
TRBJ2-3 | TRBV5-1 | ASSSSLGRPTDTQY
TRBJ1-5 | TRBV25-1 | ASSPTWPGSGNQPQH
TRBJ1-6 | TRBV5-1 | ASSEGPGRGLMDSPLH
TRBJ2-1 | TRBV5-1 | ASSHLKAGISNEQF
TRBJ2-5 | TRBV19 | ASGPRDRETQY
TRBJ1-1 | TRBV2 | ASMAESNTEAF
TRBJ1-4 | TRBV7-9 | ASSPDGGGSLGEKLF
TRBJ2-2 | TRBV6-4 | ASSFSGNTGELF